The T cell receptor beta chain described here comes from a study of T cell changes during pregnancy in multiple sclerosis. Sequencing was performed with immunoSEQ multiplex PCR; in TCRdb, only in-frame clones are kept and a portion is missing. The sample holds 95,000 to 100,000 clones, around 90% seen once. The germline V gene encodes CDR1 SGHDT and CDR2 YYEEEE. V lost 4 bases, J lost 0 bases, and 7 bases stayed unmatched. CDR3 length equals 16 residues. The chain employs TRBV5-6 and TRBJ2-7; 10 positions match TRBD2. The source material was peripheral blood, sampled in the second trimester of pregnancy. This clonotype originated in a female donor with multiple sclerosis, enrolled in a pregnancy study. The CDR3, as DNA: TGTGCCAGCAGCCGCTGGACTAGCGGCTACTCCTACGAGCAGTACTTC. Translated: CASSRWTSGYSYEQYF.